These 9 T cell receptor beta chains were sequenced from one sample in a study of radiotherapy plus CTLA-4 blockade in lung cancer. Assay: immunoSEQ multiplex PCR; the TCRdb copy retains only in-frame clones and omits some. The table includes 90,000 to 100,000 clones, about 91% detected once. The sequences come from peripheral blood, collected from a patient treated with radiotherapy plus ipilimumab. The origin of the receptors is a human donor with non-small cell lung cancer that progressed on radiotherapy plus ipilimumab.

This clone has just one count. This chain links TRBV2 with TRBJ2-7, with D perhaps TRBD2 (5 bases). Per germline, CDR1 SNHLY and CDR2 FYNNEI. Trimming pared 4 bases from V and 6 bases from J, leaving 13 bases between. The CDR3 has 13 residues. CDR3: CASSARVSLEQYF. The CDR3 DNA sequence: TGTGCCAGCAGTGCGCGGGTCTCCCTCGAGCAGTACTTC.

This clone was counted ten times or more. The chain employs TRBV7-3 and TRBJ2-1, with 7 bases lining up with TRBD1. The CDR3 has 13 residues. Germline CDR1 is SGHTA and CDR2 is FQGTGA. The V segment lost 11 bases and the J segment 6 bases; nucleotides outside the gene matches: 10. CDR3 region: CAYPWGQFNEQFF. The DNA for the CDR3 is TGTGCCTATCCCTGGGGACAGTTCAATGAGCAGTTCTTC.

The chain carries TRBV7-8 and TRBJ1-2, with D hard to call. The germline V and J ends were trimmed by 2 bases and 0 bases, with 10 bases remaining between them. The germline gives CDR1 SGHVS, CDR2 FQNEAQ. This CDR3 spans 15 amino acids. The CDR3 is CASSLSTAPNYGYTF. The CDR3 DNA reads TGTGCCAGCAGCTTATCAACAGCCCCTAACTATGGCTACACCTTC.

In this sample, this clone turned up once. The gene calls are TRBV2 and TRBJ1-1, with 7 nucleotides matching TRBD1. CDR3 length: 14 residues. Germline V CDR1 and CDR2: SNHLY, FYNNEI. Losses at the gene ends were 4 bases for V and 4 bases for J; bases not matched to a gene: 6. Written as DNA, the CDR3 is TGTGCCAGCAGTGCGGCCGACAGGGTCACTGAAGCTTTCTTT. Amino acid sequence: CASSAADRVTEAFF.

The chain couples TRBV11-3 to TRBJ1-2, with 10 bases aligning to TRBD1. The germline gives CDR1 SGHNT, CDR2 YENEEA. The CDR3 spans 17 residues. Trimming cost V 5 bases and J 4 bases; bases outside gene matches: 13. CDR3 DNA sequence: TGTGCCAGCAGCCAAGTCTTGGGGACAGGGGCGACCTATGGCTACACCTTC. Translating it yields CASSQVLGTGATYGYTF.

The gene calls are TRBV19 and TRBJ2-2; 10 bases align to TRBD2. In germline, CDR1 is LNHDA, CDR2 SQIVND (reference sequence). J was trimmed by 6 bases and V by 2 bases; bases with no gene match: 3. CDR3 length: 15 amino acids. DNA of the CDR3: TGTGCCAGTAGTATACTAGCGGGAGTCCCCGGGGAGCTGTTTTTT. The encoded protein is CASSILAGVPGELFF.

The V and J genes are TRBV29-1 and TRBJ2-5; either TRBD1 or TRBD2 may fit D (5 bases each). The V end lost 4 bases, the J end lost 4 bases, and 13 bases lay between the germline ends. Per the germline V gene, CDR1 is SQVTM and CDR2 is ANQGSEA. This CDR3 comprises 13 residues. CDR3 DNA: TGCAGCGTTGGCGAGGGGCGCTTAGAGACCCAGTACTTC. Its protein is CSVGEGRLETQYF.

This clone was detected only once. This sequence joins TRBV7-9 and TRBJ2-5; TRBD1 aligns across 8 bases. Germline CDR1 and CDR2: SEHNR and FQNEAQ (reference sequence). With V trimmed by 5 bases and J by 5 bases, 10 bases remained unmatched. This CDR3 spans 15 amino acids. The CDR3 DNA follows: TGTGCCAGCAGCATAGGGACAGGTCATATGGAGACCCAGTACTTC. As protein: CASSIGTGHMETQYF.

The rearrangement joins TRBV11-3 to TRBJ2-7, with D perhaps matching TRBD2 (5 bases). V gave up 4 bases and J gave up 7 bases, with 23 bases separating them. This CDR3 spans 16 amino acids. From germline, CDR1 is SGHNT and CDR2 YENEEA. This CDR3 reads CASSYWTLTDPGEQYF. CDR3 sequence (DNA): TGTGCCAGCAGCTACTGGACTCTGACGGATCCAGGAGAGCAGTACTTC.